The next 32 T cell receptor beta chains were all read from a single sample in a study of T cells in tuberculosis. The assay was immunoSEQ multiplex PCR, and TCRdb's table has in-frame clones only and misses some. Of 61,000 or so clones in the sample, roughly 79% were seen once. After thawing and overnight rest, PBMC were stained with GMM-loaded CD1B tetramer, viability dye and anti-CD3 for sorting. The lipid loaded on the CD1B tetramers was C32 glucose monomycolate from Rhodococcus equi. The material sequenced was CD1b-GMM tetramer-negative cells sorted from PBMCs. These receptors originate from an adult woman with latent tuberculosis.

The chain is built from TRBV27 and TRBJ1-2; maybe TRBD1 (5 bases). The ends were cut back, 4 bases at V and 5 bases at J, with 14 bases in the middle. Looked up from germline, CDR1 is MNHEY and CDR2 is SMNVEV (reference sequence). This CDR3 contains 14 residues. The CDR3 DNA follows: TGTGCCAGCAGTTCCCTCGGGGGTTATTATGGCTACACCTTC. Translating gives CASSSLGGYYGYTF.

This chain joins TRBV14 and TRBJ2-5, with a possible D match to TRBD1 (5 bases). The CDR3 is 16 residues long. V shed 1 base and J shed 0 bases, with 12 bases lying between them. CDR1 is SGHDN and CDR2 is FVKESK in the germline V gene. CDR3 amino acids: CASSQGASGYQETQYF. CDR3 DNA: TGTGCCAGCAGCCAAGGGGCTTCAGGGTACCAAGAGACCCAGTACTTC. Variable domain in full (rest from reference TRBV14 and TRBJ2-5): EAGVTQFPSHSVIEKGQTVTLRCDPISGHDNLYWYRRVMGKEIKFLLHFVKESKQDESGMPNNRFLAERTGGTYSTLKVQPAELEDSGVYFCASSQGASGYQETQYFGPGTRLLVL.

This chain connects TRBV9 to TRBJ1-2, with 10 bases matching TRBD1. Unmatched junction bases numbered 11, after V lost 4 bases and J lost 8 bases. Germline CDR1 SGDLS, CDR2 YYNGEE. The CDR3 runs to 15 residues. The CDR3 DNA is TGTGCCAGCAGCCCCTGGGCCGGGACAGGGGAGGGCTACACCTTC. Encoded protein: CASSPWAGTGEGYTF. Full variable domain (remainder filled in from reference TRBV9 and TRBJ1-2): DSGVTQTPKHLITATGQRVTLRCSPRSGDLSVYWYQQSLDQGLQFLIQYYNGEERAKGNILERFSAQQFPDLHSELNLSSLELGDSALYFCASSPWAGTGEGYTFGSGTRLTVV.

This clone was detected once. Other DNA sequences in this specimen translate into the identical CDR3. The chain recombines TRBV6-1 with TRBJ1-5, with D maybe TRBD1 (5 bases). The V gene lost 7 bases and the J gene lost 6 bases, with 10 bases spanning the gap. This CDR3 spans 12 amino acids. Germline loops: CDR1 MNHNS, CDR2 SASEGT. The DNA for the CDR3 is TGTGCCAGCAAGGGCGGGGGTCAGCCCCAGCATTTT. This gives the protein CASKGGGQPQHF.

CDR3 protein: CASGLPTPGYYGYTF. CDR3 nucleotide sequence: TGTGCTAGTGGTTTGCCTACCCCAGGGTACTATGGCTACACCTTC. The J gene is TRBJ1-2, the V gene TRBV12-5; tentative D call: TRBD1 (5 bases). This CDR3 region has 15 residues. The germline V and J ends were trimmed by 2 bases and 3 bases, with 13 bases remaining between them. CDR1 is LGHNT and CDR2 is FRNRAP in the germline V gene.

This clone was seen more than once but under ten times. This chain uses TRBV14 with TRBJ1-1, with 7 bases aligning to TRBD1. V was pared by 4 bases and J by 1 base, with 0 bases of the junction left unmatched. This CDR3 region has 13 residues. Germline assignment: CDR1 SGHDN and CDR2 FVKESK. CDR3 DNA: TGTGCCAGCAGCCGGGACAGGAACACTGAAGCTTTCTTT. Amino acids: CASSRDRNTEAFF.

V and J are TRBV19 and TRBJ1-2; D perhaps matches TRBD1 (6 bases). The germline V and J ends were trimmed by 6 bases and 2 bases, with 13 bases remaining between them. The CDR3 sequence is 14 residues long. CDR1 is LNHDA, CDR2 SQIVND, per germline (reference sequence). CDR3 sequence: CASRGGGGNYGYTF. The CDR3 DNA follows: TGTGCCAGTAGGGGCGGGGGGGGCAACTATGGCTACACCTTC.

J is TRBJ1-1 and V is TRBV30; tentatively, D is TRBD1 (5 bases). Germline values: CDR1 GTSNPN, CDR2 SVGIG (reference sequence). CDR3 length: 13 residues. With 4 bases removed from V and 5 bases from J, the gap between germline ends came to 14 bases. The CDR3 DNA follows: TGTGCCTGGAACCCAGGGATGGGGACTGAAGCTTTCTTT. This sequence encodes CAWNPGMGTEAFF.

The chain recombines TRBV28 with TRBJ2-6, with a possible D match to TRBD1 (5 bases). CDR1 and CDR2 (germline): MDHEN, SYDVKM. Trimming left V 4 bases short and J 9 bases short, with 16 bases between. The length of the CDR3 is 15 residues. For the CDR3, the DNA is TGTGCCAGCAGTTCCGAGGACAATACCGGCAACGTCCTGACTTTC. Amino acids: CASSSEDNTGNVLTF.

This clone was counted between two and nine times. The chain joins TRBV6-1 to TRBJ2-5; 7 bases map to TRBD1. The CDR3 is made up of 14 amino acids. V trimming: 6 bases; J trimming: 6 bases; junction bases outside the gene matches: 10. CDR1 and CDR2 (germline): MNHNS, SASEGT. Here the CDR3 DNA reads TGTGCCAGCAGACGACAGGGTGCCGTGAAGACCCAGTACTTC. Translation gives CASRRQGAVKTQYF.

V and J are TRBV7-8 and TRBJ2-5; tentative D call: TRBD1 (5 bases). V shed 4 bases and J shed 1 base, with 10 bases lying between them. Per germline, CDR1 SGHVS and CDR2 FQNEAQ. The CDR3 runs to 14 residues. The CDR3 DNA reads TGTGCCAGCAGCTCGAAGGGGTCCCAAGAGACCCAGTACTTC. Its translation: CASSSKGSQETQYF.

The chain couples TRBV28 to TRBJ2-4; TRBD1 agrees at 11 bases. CDR3 length equals 17 residues. Germline trimming cut 2 bases from V and 0 bases from J; bases unmatched to any gene: 3. The germline V gene encodes CDR1 MDHEN and CDR2 SYDVKM. CDR3 nucleotide sequence: TGTGCCAGCAGTTTAGGGACAGGGGGGTTAGCCAAAAACATTCAGTACTTC. This translates into CASSLGTGGLAKNIQYF. Full variable domain (missing parts from reference TRBV28 and TRBJ2-4): DVKVTQSSRYLVKRTGEKVFLECVQDMDHENMFWYRQDPGLGLRLIYFSYDVKMKEKGDIPEGYSVSREKKERFSLILESASTNQTSMYLCASSLGTGGLAKNIQYFGAGTRLSVL.

The chain uses TRBV28 and TRBJ2-7; TRBD2 matches at 7 bases. Unmatched junction bases numbered 0, after V lost 2 bases and J lost 2 bases. This CDR3 spans 13 amino acids. In germline, CDR1 is MDHEN, CDR2 SYDVKM. The CDR3 DNA follows: TGTGCCAGCAGTTTAAGCGGGACCTACGAGCAGTACTTC. Residues: CASSLSGTYEQYF.

The chain is built from TRBV5-1 and TRBJ2-1, with TRBD1 matching over 11 bases. The CDR3 loop spans 16 amino acids. Trimming at V came to 4 bases and at J to 5 bases, leaving 8 bases not matched to a gene. The germline V gene has CDR1 SGHRS and CDR2 YFSETQ. Here the CDR3 DNA reads TGCGCCAGCAGCCTGAGGGGGGACAGGGGGGACAATGAGCAGTTCTTC. Translation gives CASSLRGDRGDNEQFF.

The chain carries TRBV27 and TRBJ2-7, with a weak D call TRBD2 (7 bases). Germline values: CDR1 MNHEY, CDR2 SMNVEV (reference sequence). V lost 4 bases, J lost 2 bases, and 12 bases lay in between. There are 14 residues in the CDR3. CDR3: CASSWRGGAYEQYF. CDR3 nucleotide sequence: TGTGCCAGCAGTTGGAGGGGGGGGGCCTACGAGCAGTACTTC.

This rearrangement joins TRBV29-1 to TRBJ1-2, with 8 bases fitting TRBD1. CDR3 length: 13 residues. V shed 6 bases and J 6 bases; nucleotides not matched to a gene: 9. Germline V gene lookup returns CDR1 SQVTM and CDR2 ANQGSEA. The DNA of the CDR3 is TGCAGCGTCTACAGGGGGACGTTAGATGGCTACACCTTC. Its protein product is CSVYRGTLDGYTF.

The genes are TRBV19 and TRBJ2-2; 7 bases match TRBD2. Germline lookup yields CDR1 LNHDA and CDR2 SQIVND (reference sequence). The V segment lost 7 bases and the J segment 0 bases; nucleotides outside the gene matches: 20. The CDR3 covers 20 residues. The DNA for the CDR3 is TGTGCCAGTACATATAAGGGGCCCGGGACTATTAAAACGAACACCGGGGAGCTGTTTTTT. Translated: CASTYKGPGTIKTNTGELFF.

The chain carries TRBV2 and TRBJ1-4; no reliable D call. Germline loops: CDR1 SNHLY, CDR2 FYNNEI. The V end lost 10 bases, the J end lost 6 bases, and 6 bases lay between the germline ends. The CDR3 totals 10 residues. In nucleotides, the CDR3 is TGTGCCACCCTAGATGAAAAACTGTTTTTT. It is translated as CATLDEKLFF.

The rearrangement uses TRBV7-9 and TRBJ1-5; 9 bases are shared with TRBD1. The ends lost 5 bases at V and 2 bases at J; junction bases unmatched: 13. The CDR3 contains 18 residues. The V gene's germline CDR1 is SEHNR and CDR2 FQNEAQ (reference sequence). CDR3 nucleotides: TGTGCCAGCAGCCCTAGGGGTCGACAGGGGGTTCGCAATCAGCCCCAGCATTTT. This sequence encodes CASSPRGRQGVRNQPQHF.

This chain joins TRBV6-5 and TRBJ2-7, with TRBD2 identical over 10 bases. Germline lookup yields CDR1 MNHEY and CDR2 SVGAGI. The CDR3 has 16 amino acids. J lost 0 bases, V lost 2 bases, and 4 bases had no gene match. CDR3 residues: CASSYPLAGGSYEQYF. For the CDR3, the DNA is TGTGCCAGCAGTTACCCTTTAGCGGGGGGCTCCTACGAGCAGTACTTC.

The chain joins TRBV4-3 to TRBJ2-5; 12 bases are a match to TRBD2. This CDR3 has 16 residues. Looked up from germline, CDR1 is LGHNA and CDR2 is YSLEER. V was pared by 4 bases and J by 4 bases, with 7 bases of the junction left unmatched. Here the CDR3 reads CASSLSSGGAAETQYF. In DNA, the CDR3 is TGCGCCAGCAGCCTGTCTAGCGGGGGGGCCGCAGAGACCCAGTACTTC.

This chain links TRBV19 with TRBJ1-6; D remains ambiguous. The CDR3 covers 14 residues. Germline lookup yields CDR1 LNHDA and CDR2 SQIVND (reference sequence). The V and J ends lost 5 bases and 4 bases respectively, with 9 bases between them. CDR3 bases: TGTGCCAGTAGTGCGACACCTTATAATTCACCCCTCCACTTT. Protein: CASSATPYNSPLHF.

The chain joins TRBV11-1 to TRBJ2-3; a weak D match, TRBD2 (5 bases). Germline V CDR1 and CDR2: SGHAT, FQDESV (reference sequence). V lost 2 bases and J lost 6, with 9 bases in between. This CDR3 spans 13 amino acids. The CDR3 here is CASSLLGKDTQYF. The CDR3 DNA reads TGTGCCAGCAGCTTACTCGGGAAGGATACGCAGTATTTT.

This clone was seen once. The chain has TRBV28 and TRBJ2-5; 7 bases are a match to TRBD1. The CDR3 is made up of 16 amino acids. Germline values: CDR1 MDHEN, CDR2 SYDVKM. Trimming at V came to 7 bases and at J to 2 bases, leaving 13 bases not matched to a gene. CDR3 sequence reads: CASNSRGLGRQETQYF. CDR3 bases: TGTGCCAGCAACTCCAGGGGGTTGGGTCGGCAAGAGACCCAGTACTTC.

This chain links TRBV5-4 with TRBJ2-1, with TRBD2 as a possible D gene (6 bases). The CDR3 is 15 residues long. Trimming removed 0 bases from V and 4 bases from J, with 11 bases in between. CDR1 is SGHNT, CDR2 YYREEE, per germline (reference sequence). The CDR3 DNA follows: TGTGCCAGCAGCTTGGGCCAGGACTATTACAATGAGCAGTTCTTC. Translation gives CASSLGQDYYNEQFF.

The V gene is TRBV5-1, the J gene TRBJ2-5; weak D call: TRBD1 (7 bases). CDR1 is SGHRS, CDR2 YFSETQ, per germline. V gave up 1 base and J gave up 0 bases, with 19 bases separating them. This CDR3 comprises 18 residues. The CDR3 is CASSLRPDRDFYQETQYF. The CDR3 DNA reads TGCGCCAGCAGCTTGAGGCCCGACAGGGACTTCTACCAAGAGACCCAGTACTTC.

The chain joins TRBV5-1 to TRBJ2-1; tentative D call: TRBD2 (6 bases). The V end was cut by 4 bases, the J end by 1 base, with 15 bases between. CDR3 length equals 16 residues. Germline V lookup: CDR1 SGHRS, CDR2 YFSETQ. The CDR3 sequence: CASSPTGGESYNEQFF. CDR3 DNA: TGCGCCAGCAGCCCGACCGGGGGAGAATCCTACAATGAGCAGTTCTTC.

This clone showed up just a few times. This sequence joins TRBV28 and TRBJ1-3; 7 bases match TRBD1. Germline trimming cut 3 bases from V and 4 bases from J; bases unmatched to any gene: 0. Germline V CDR1 and CDR2: MDHEN, SYDVKM. CDR3 length: 13 amino acids. The chain's CDR3 is CASSLGQGNTIYF. The CDR3 DNA reads as TGTGCCAGCAGTTTGGGACAGGGAAACACCATATATTTT.

The chain is built from TRBV19 and TRBJ1-5; 10 positions agree with TRBD1. Germline CDR1 reads LNHDA; CDR2 reads SQIVND (reference sequence). This CDR3 contains 18 residues. Losses at the gene ends were 5 bases for V and 2 bases for J; bases not matched to a gene: 12. In DNA, the CDR3 is TGTGCCAGTAGTCCCGCGGGACAGGGGAGTGGTGGCAATCAGCCCCAGCATTTT. This encodes CASSPAGQGSGGNQPQHF.

In its sample, this clone was seen once. This chain connects TRBV2 to TRBJ1-1; D unresolved. V lost 2 bases and J lost 4, with 8 bases in between. CDR1 SNHLY and CDR2 FYNNEI come from the germline V gene. CDR3 length: 13 residues. CDR3 amino acids: CASSERGSTEAFF. The DNA for the CDR3 is TGTGCCAGCAGTGAACGGGGTTCCACTGAAGCTTTCTTT.

This clone was seen a handful of times. This sequence joins TRBV7-6 and TRBJ1-1; D remains ambiguous. This CDR3 has 14 amino acids. V gave up 0 bases and J gave up 5 bases, with 10 bases separating them. In germline, CDR1 is SGHVS, CDR2 FNYEAQ. The CDR3 is CASSLAPEGTEAFF. Here the CDR3 DNA reads TGTGCCAGCAGCTTAGCCCCGGAGGGAACTGAAGCTTTCTTT. The complete variable domain, with remaining parts taken from reference TRBV7-6 and TRBJ1-1, reads GAGVSQSPRYKVTKRGQDVALRCDPISGHVSLYWYRQALGQGPEFLTYFNYEAQQDKSGLPNDRFSAERPEGSISTLTIQRTEQRDSAMYRCASSLAPEGTEAFFGQGTRLTVV.

This rearrangement joins TRBV13 to TRBJ2-1; the match to TRBD2 covers 10 bases. The junction had 3 bases not matched to a gene; V was cut back by 2 bases and J by 5 bases. CDR3 size: 15 residues. Germline V gene data show CDR1 as PRHDT and CDR2 as FYEKMQ (reference sequence). This chain's CDR3 is CASSLSGGVNNEQFF. The CDR3, as DNA: TGTGCCAGCAGCTTAAGCGGGGGGGTGAACAATGAGCAGTTCTTC.